A single sample gave rise to the 28 T cell receptor beta chains below, sequenced in a study of T cell responses to AZD1222 COVID-19 vaccine. The table came from immunoSEQ multiplex PCR; TCRdb's copy has only in-frame clones and leaves some out. This table holds about 120,000 clones, around nine tenths found once. Specimen: peripheral blood, collected 28 days after the second AZD1222 dose. The receptors come from an adult who received the AZD1222 COVID-19 vaccine.

The rearrangement uses TRBV12-2 and TRBJ1-5. TRBV12-2 constitutes a pseudogene. This CDR3 region has 17 residues. Written as DNA, the CDR3 is TGTGCAAGTCGCTCCAGGGACCCCCTGGATGGCAATCAGCCCCAGCATTTT. It is translated as CASRSRDPLDGNQPQHF.

The chain is built from TRBV18 and TRBJ2-7, with 9 bases lining up with TRBD1. V shed 6 bases and J 3 bases; nucleotides not matched to a gene: 9. Germline V CDR1 and CDR2: KGHSH, LQKENI. The CDR3 extends over 15 amino acids. In DNA form, the CDR3 reads TGTGCCAGCTCCCGGGGACAGGGAATAAACTACGAGCAGTACTTC. Translated: CASSRGQGINYEQYF.

The chain links TRBV6-2 or TRBV6-3 to TRBJ2-3, with D unclear. V was pared by 2 bases and J by 2 bases, with 2 bases between. The CDR3 has 12 amino acids. Germline V gene lookup returns CDR1 MNHEY and CDR2 SVGEGT. For the CDR3, the DNA is TGTGCCAGCAGTTACCCCACAGATACGCAGTATTTT. This encodes CASSYPTDTQYF.

V usage is TRBV11-2 and J usage is TRBJ1-2, with a tentative D call TRBD1 (6 bases). Trimming took off 4 bases at V and 8 bases at J, with 23 bases between the two ends. CDR1 is SGHAT, CDR2 FQNNGV, per germline. This CDR3 spans 16 amino acids. The chain's CDR3 is CASSSLGFGGIGGYTF. The CDR3 DNA sequence: TGTGCCAGCAGCTCTTTAGGTTTCGGGGGCATAGGCGGCTACACCTTC.

V gene TRBV6-5 combines with J gene TRBJ2-7; tentatively, D is TRBD1 (6 bases). V shed 7 bases and J shed 2 bases, with 15 bases lying between them. Germline CDR1 MNHEY, CDR2 SVGAGI. The CDR3 length is 14 residues. The CDR3 loop reads CASTPLRDTYEQYF. DNA for the CDR3: TGTGCCAGCACTCCACTCCGGGACACCTACGAGCAGTACTTC.

This clone has only one observation. The chain combines TRBV18 with TRBJ1-1; no clear D. Deletions cut 3 bases from V and 4 bases from J, with 12 bases between. There are 14 residues in the CDR3. Germline CDR1 and CDR2: KGHSH and LQKENI. CDR3 amino acids: CASSPGRGITEAFF. The CDR3 DNA is TGTGCCAGCTCACCTGGAAGAGGAATCACTGAAGCTTTCTTT.

The J gene is TRBJ2-7, the V gene TRBV6-5, with no clear D. Germline lookup yields CDR1 MNHEY and CDR2 SVGAGI. The length of the CDR3 is 12 residues. V was shortened by 6 bases and J by 3 bases, with 9 bases between the two germline ends. CDR3 sequence (DNA): TGTGCCAGCAGAGGACGGAACTACGAGCAGTACTTC. Translating it yields CASRGRNYEQYF.

The chain couples TRBV9 to TRBJ2-5; a possible D gene is TRBD2 (6 bases). V was cut by 3 bases and J by 1 base, with 7 bases left in between. CDR3 size: 13 residues. Germline CDR1 SGDLS, CDR2 YYNGEE. The CDR3 region has the DNA TGTGCCAGCAGCGCGACTAGCCAAGAGACCCAGTACTTC. It specifies CASSATSQETQYF. The variable domain in full, with the rest retrieved from reference TRBV9 and TRBJ2-5, is DSGVTQTPKHLITATGQRVTLRCSPRSGDLSVYWYQQSLDQGLQFLIQYYNGEERAKGNILERFSAQQFPDLHSELNLSSLELGDSALYFCASSATSQETQYFGPGTRLLVL.

The gene calls are TRBV28 and TRBJ2-7; 8 nucleotides match TRBD1. The V and J ends lost 6 bases and 2 bases, in that order; junction bases with no gene match: 6. Germline loops: CDR1 MDHEN, CDR2 SYDVKM. The CDR3 extends over 14 amino acids. DNA of the CDR3: TGTGCCAGCAGGGACAGGGAGGTAGCCTACGAGCAGTACTTC. Its translation is CASRDREVAYEQYF.

This sequence joins TRBV30 and TRBJ1-3, with a possible D match to TRBD1 (5 bases). Trimming removed 3 bases at V and 3 bases at J, with 18 bases between. This CDR3 contains 16 residues. Per germline, CDR1 GTSNPN and CDR2 SVGIG (reference sequence). The CDR3 sequence: CAWRPIPGPYGNTIYF. The CDR3 bases are TGTGCCTGGAGACCTATCCCGGGGCCGTATGGAAACACCATATATTTT.

This clone was picked up a small number of times. Written as DNA, the CDR3 is TGTGCCAGCAGTCCCAGACAGACTAACACTGAAGCTTTCTTT. It is translated as CASSPRQTNTEAFF. The chain combines TRBV27 with TRBJ1-1, with a tentative D call TRBD1 (5 bases). Trimming removed 5 bases at V and 2 bases at J, with 12 bases between. CDR3 length equals 14 residues. CDR1 is MNHEY, CDR2 SMNVEV, per germline (reference sequence).

This chain connects TRBV27 to TRBJ2-2; 7 bases are a match to TRBD1. Germline trimming cut 4 bases from V and 3 bases from J; bases unmatched to any gene: 2. The CDR3 spans 14 residues. Germline CDR1 is MNHEY and CDR2 is SMNVEV (reference sequence). CDR3 DNA: TGTGCCAGCAGTTGGGGACAGTACACCGGGGAGCTGTTTTTT. Translated: CASSWGQYTGELFF.

This sequence joins TRBV6-5 and TRBJ2-3; D is ambiguous. Germline CDR1 reads MNHEY; CDR2 reads SVGAGI. Trimming took off 6 bases at V and 4 bases at J, with 17 bases between the two ends. The CDR3 loop spans 15 amino acids. The CDR3 bases are TGTGCCAGCAGACCCCTGGGGTTATTGGCAGATACGCAGTATTTT. Translation: CASRPLGLLADTQYF.

The chain has TRBV6-1 and TRBJ1-1, with D hard to call. CDR3 length: 13 amino acids. Per the germline V gene, CDR1 is MNHNS and CDR2 is SASEGT. V shed 3 bases and J shed 0 bases, with 5 bases lying between them. DNA of the CDR3: TGTGCCAGCAGTGATATGATGAACACTGAAGCTTTCTTT. Protein sequence: CASSDMMNTEAFF.

The chain is built from TRBV6-5 and TRBJ2-5, with D hard to call. Trimming took 5 bases from V and 7 from J, leaving 14 bases between them. Per the germline V gene, CDR1 is MNHEY and CDR2 is SVGAGI. The CDR3 length is 13 residues. The CDR3: CASSTDHSGTQYF. DNA for the CDR3: TGTGCCAGCAGTACGGACCACTCCGGGACCCAGTACTTC.

The V call is TRBV30, the J call TRBJ2-5, with TRBD1 matching over 7 bases. Trimming took 5 bases from V and 7 from J; bases not matched to a gene: 4. The CDR3 has 11 amino acids. Germline CDR1 reads GTSNPN; CDR2 reads SVGIG (reference sequence). The CDR3: CAWDRDLTQYF. The CDR3 DNA reads as TGTGCCTGGGACAGGGATTTGACCCAGTACTTC.

The chain is built from TRBV7-2 and TRBJ1-3, with D unresolved. The V and J ends lost 3 bases and 0 bases respectively, with 9 bases between them. The CDR3 spans 15 residues. CDR1 is SGHTA and CDR2 is FQGNSA in the germline V gene. Written as DNA, the CDR3 is TGTGCCAGCAGCTTCGAAGGGAACTCTGGAAACACCATATATTTT. Amino acid sequence: CASSFEGNSGNTIYF. The full variable domain, completed using reference TRBV7-2 and TRBJ1-3, is GAGVSQSPSNKVTEKGKDVELRCDPISGHTALYWYRQSLGQGLEFLIYFQGNSAPDKSGLPSDRFSAERTGGSVSTLTIQRTQQEDSAVYLCASSFEGNSGNTIYFGEGSWLTVV.

The CDR3 protein is CASSESGTYEQYF. CDR3 coding DNA: TGCGCCAGCAGTGAGTCGGGAACCTACGAGCAGTACTTC. This chain uses TRBV10-1 with TRBJ2-7; D remains ambiguous. The CDR3 consists of 13 residues. Germline V gene lookup returns CDR1 WNHNN and CDR2 SYGVQD (reference sequence). Trimming shortened V by 0 bases and J by 2 bases, and 5 bases separated the two germline ends.

The J gene is TRBJ1-5, the V gene TRBV19; TRBD1 matches 8 bases. V lost 7 bases, J lost 6 bases, and 5 bases stayed unmatched. The CDR3 is 13 amino acids. Germline CDR1 LNHDA, CDR2 SQIVND (reference sequence). The CDR3 DNA is TGTGCCAGTAAAGACAGGGGAGGTCAGCCCCAGCATTTT. Encoded protein: CASKDRGGQPQHF.

This chain connects TRBV12-3 or TRBV12-4 to TRBJ1-6, with 7 bases that match TRBD1. This CDR3 spans 13 amino acids. The V segment lost 4 bases and the J segment 7 bases; nucleotides outside the gene matches: 1. This CDR3 is CASSSTGNSPLHF. CDR3 DNA sequence: TGTGCCAGCAGTTCGACAGGGAATTCACCCCTCCACTTT.

The chain is built from TRBV7-6 and TRBJ2-2, with 13 bases aligning to TRBD2. The CDR3 contains 18 residues. CDR1 SGHVS and CDR2 FNYEAQ come from the germline V gene. V lost 2 bases to trimming and J lost 2 bases; unmatched junction nucleotides: 5. The CDR3 here is CASSLQPGLAGNTGELFF. The CDR3 nucleotides read TGTGCCAGCAGCTTACAACCGGGACTAGCGGGAAACACCGGGGAGCTGTTTTTT.

The chain uses TRBV7-2 and TRBJ2-1, with a tentative D call TRBD2 (6 bases). V lost 2 bases, J lost 13 bases, and 12 bases lay in between. CDR3 length: 12 amino acids. Germline-derived CDR1 and CDR2 are SGHTA and FQGNSA. The CDR3, as DNA: TGTGCCAGCAGCTTACTCCGGGACTTACAGTTCTTC. Translation gives CASSLLRDLQFF. The full variable domain, with the rest looked up from reference TRBV7-2 and TRBJ2-1, is GAGVSQSPSNKVTEKGKDVELRCDPISGHTALYWYRQSLGQGLEFLIYFQGNSAPDKSGLPSDRFSAERTGGSVSTLTIQRTQQEDSAVYLCASSLLRDLQFFGPGTRLTVL.

J is TRBJ2-3 and V is TRBV7-2; TRBD2 aligns across 9 bases. The germline CDR1 and CDR2 sequences are SGHTA and FQGNSA. The V gene end was trimmed by 1 base and the J gene end by 2 bases; junction bases not matched to a gene: 1. This CDR3 region has 15 residues. The CDR3 region is CASSLVAGATDTQYF. The CDR3 nucleotides read TGTGCCAGCAGCTTAGTAGCGGGGGCCACAGATACGCAGTATTTT.

CDR3 DNA: TGTGCCAGCAGCCAGGGGACAGGGGTCGATGAGCAGTTCTTC. Protein sequence: CASSQGTGVDEQFF. The V and J genes are TRBV7-2 and TRBJ2-1, with 10 bases fitting TRBD1. CDR1 is SGHTA and CDR2 is FQGNSA in the germline V gene. Trimming at V came to 5 bases and at J to 8 bases, leaving 6 bases not matched to a gene. The CDR3 covers 14 residues.

The V gene is TRBV5-5, the J gene TRBJ1-4; D is uncertain. Trimming took off 4 bases at V and 11 bases at J, with 15 bases between the two ends. Germline V lookup: CDR1 SGHKS, CDR2 YYEKEE (reference sequence). This CDR3 region has 13 residues. CDR3 DNA sequence: TGTGCCAGCAGCACCGACATACTCGTTAAACTGTTTTTT. Translated, it gives CASSTDILVKLFF. Variable domain in full (rest from reference TRBV5-5 and TRBJ1-4): DAGVTQSPTHLIKTRGQQVTLRCSPISGHKSVSWYQQVLGQGPQFIFQYYEKEERGRGNFPDRFSARQFPNYSSELNVNALLLGDSALYLCASSTDILVKLFFGSGTQLSVL.

This chain links TRBV19 with TRBJ1-6; 7 bases align to TRBD1. Losses at the gene ends were 4 bases for V and 5 bases for J; bases not matched to a gene: 5. CDR3 length: 15 amino acids. Germline V CDR1 and CDR2: LNHDA, SQIVND (reference sequence). CDR3 DNA: TGTGCCAGTAGTACAGACAGGGCCCATAATTCACCCCTCCACTTT. Translated, it gives CASSTDRAHNSPLHF.

The chain couples TRBV2 to TRBJ1-2; 11 positions agree with TRBD1. The CDR3 is 16 residues long. The germline V gene has CDR1 SNHLY and CDR2 FYNNEI. With 5 bases clipped from V and 4 bases from J, the junction kept 9 bases outside the gene matches. CDR3 DNA sequence: TGTGCCAGCAGTTTACCGGGACAGGGGGGTGGCTATGGCTACACCTTC. Amino acid sequence: CASSLPGQGGGYGYTF. Together with reference TRBV2 and TRBJ1-2, the CDR3 gives the full variable domain: EPEVTQTPSHQVTQMGQEVILRCVPISNHLYFYWYRQILGQKVEFLVSFYNNEISEKSEIFDDQFSVERPDGSNFTLKIRSTKLEDSAMYFCASSLPGQGGGYGYTFGSGTRLTVV.

V usage is TRBV6-4 and J usage is TRBJ2-5; TRBD1 agrees at 7 bases. The CDR3 runs 11 residues. In germline, CDR1 is MRHNA, CDR2 SNTAGT. After removal of 9 bases from V and 5 bases from J, the junction contained 3 bases not matched to a gene. In nucleotides, the CDR3 is TGTGCCAGGACAGGGTGGGAGACCCAGTACTTC. Its translation is CARTGWETQYF.